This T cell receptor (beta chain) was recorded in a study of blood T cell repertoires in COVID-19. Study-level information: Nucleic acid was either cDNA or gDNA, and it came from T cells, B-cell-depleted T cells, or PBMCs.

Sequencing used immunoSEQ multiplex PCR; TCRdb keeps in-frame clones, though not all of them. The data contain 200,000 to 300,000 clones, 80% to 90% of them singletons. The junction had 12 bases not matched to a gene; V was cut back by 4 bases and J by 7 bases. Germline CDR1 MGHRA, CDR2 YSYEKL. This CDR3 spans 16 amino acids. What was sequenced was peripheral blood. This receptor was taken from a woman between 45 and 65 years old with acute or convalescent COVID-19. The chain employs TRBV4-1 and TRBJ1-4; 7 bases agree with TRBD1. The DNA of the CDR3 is TGCGCCAGCAGCCTAACGACAGGGATGGTGGGTGAAAAACTGTTTTTT. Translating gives CASSLTTGMVGEKLFF.